Listed below are T cell receptor beta chains from one sample, sequenced in a study of T cells in Graves' hyperthyroidism and ophthalmopathy. TCRdb reprocessed the multiplex PCR reads with MiXCR, giving one entry per CDR3 protein. In the table there are hundreds of thousands of distinct CDR3 sequences, 14% of which are singletons. The sequenced sample was blood. The receptor source for this set is a woman aged 45 to 65 with Graves' ophthalmopathy. Both conserved end residues are part of each CDR3. A D gene is named only where the DNA matches it firmly. Not all rows give a size; the values are once, few, many and, for expanded clones, a class.

abundance: many; j_gene: TRBJ2-7; d_gene: TRBD1; v_gene: TRBV6-1; CDR3aa: CASSRRPGQGESSSYEQYF; CDR3nt: TGTGCCAGCAGCCGGAGACCGGGACAGGGAGAATCGAGCTCCTACGAGCAGTACTTC
abundance: -; j_gene: TRBJ2-5; d_gene: -; v_gene: TRBV2; CDR3aa: CASMEQAQETQYF; CDR3nt: TGTGCCAGCATGGAACAGGCTCAAGAGACCCAGTACTTC
abundance: many; j_gene: TRBJ2-5; d_gene: -; v_gene: TRBV11-1; CDR3aa: CASSPRVAETPETQYF; CDR3nt: TGTGCCAGCAGCCCCAGGGTAGCGGAGACTCCAGAGACCCAGTACTTC
abundance: many; j_gene: TRBJ2-2; d_gene: TRBD2; v_gene: TRBV2; CDR3aa: CASSPGLAASNTGELFF; CDR3nt: TGTGCCAGCAGCCCGGGACTAGCGGCCTCGAACACCGGGGAGCTGTTTTTT
abundance: many; j_gene: TRBJ2-7; d_gene: TRBD1; v_gene: TRBV28; CDR3aa: CATLTYRGLRVEQYF; CDR3nt: TGTGCCACCCTCACTTACAGGGGGCTGAGAGTCGAGCAGTACTTC
abundance: -; j_gene: TRBJ2-7; d_gene: -; v_gene: TRBV6-1; CDR3aa: CASNPGQFGIYEQYF; CDR3nt: TGTGCCAGCAACCCTGGACAGTTTGGGATCTACGAGCAGTACTTC
abundance: many; j_gene: TRBJ2-1; d_gene: TRBD2; v_gene: TRBV2; CDR3aa: CASRTGTSDYNEQFF; CDR3nt: TGTGCCAGCAGAACCGGGACTAGCGACTACAATGAGCAGTTCTTC
abundance: many; j_gene: TRBJ2-3; d_gene: -; v_gene: TRBV7-2; CDR3aa: CASSHGDGRVTDTQYF; CDR3nt: TGTGCCAGCAGCCACGGCGACGGTAGGGTCACAGATACGCAGTATTTT
abundance: few; j_gene: TRBJ2-7; d_gene: TRBD2; v_gene: TRBV30; CDR3aa: CAWTGGRGYEQYF; CDR3nt: TGTGCCTGGACAGGCGGGAGGGGCTACGAGCAGTACTTC
abundance: once; j_gene: TRBJ2-7; d_gene: -; v_gene: TRBV14; CDR3aa: CASSRNPWEQYF; CDR3nt: TGTGCCAGCAGCCGGAATCCGTGGGAGCAGTACTTC
abundance: -; j_gene: TRBJ2-7; d_gene: -; v_gene: TRBV27; CDR3aa: CASSLLQTSYEQYF; CDR3nt: TGTGCCAGCAGTTTATTGCAGACCTCCTACGAGCAGTACTTC
abundance: many; j_gene: TRBJ1-5; d_gene: -; v_gene: TRBV4-2; CDR3aa: CASSQDLNQFNQPQHF; CDR3nt: TGTGCCAGCAGCCAAGATTTAAACCAGTTCAATCAGCCCCAGCATTTT
abundance: -; j_gene: TRBJ2-2; d_gene: -; v_gene: TRBV27; CDR3aa: CASSFHPRLGHGELFF; CDR3nt: TGTGCCAGCAGTTTCCACCCTCGGCTCGGGCACGGGGAGCTGTTTTTT
abundance: -; j_gene: TRBJ2-2; d_gene: -; v_gene: TRBV6-5; CDR3aa: CASRYNTGELFF; CDR3nt: TGTGCCAGCAGATATAACACCGGGGAGCTGTTTTTT
abundance: many; j_gene: TRBJ1-5; d_gene: TRBD1; v_gene: TRBV12-3/TRBV12-4; CDR3aa: CASSLALGGQGGRPQHF; CDR3nt: TGTGCCAGCAGTTTAGCGCTAGGGGGACAGGGGGGGAGGCCCCAGCATTTT
abundance: many; j_gene: TRBJ2-1; d_gene: TRBD2; v_gene: TRBV7-9; CDR3aa: CASPKVAGSYKEQFF; CDR3nt: TGTGCCAGCCCCAAGGTAGCGGGATCCTACAAGGAGCAGTTCTTC
abundance: many; j_gene: TRBJ2-7; d_gene: TRBD2; v_gene: TRBV13; CDR3aa: CASSPHAGGSEEQYF; CDR3nt: TGTGCCAGCAGCCCCCACGCGGGAGGTTCTGAAGAGCAGTACTTC
abundance: many; j_gene: TRBJ1-1; d_gene: TRBD1; v_gene: TRBV18; CDR3aa: CASSPGQGAVNTEAFF; CDR3nt: TGTGCCAGCTCTCCGGGACAGGGGGCGGTGAACACTGAAGCTTTCTTT
abundance: many; j_gene: TRBJ2-1; d_gene: TRBD2; v_gene: TRBV5-6; CDR3aa: CASSPTLGIAGGVDNEQFF; CDR3nt: TGTGCCAGCAGCCCAACCCTGGGTATAGCGGGAGGGGTGGACAATGAGCAGTTCTTC
abundance: -; j_gene: TRBJ2-1; d_gene: TRBD2; v_gene: TRBV24-1; CDR3aa: CATSALQPGLAGDEQFF; CDR3nt: TGTGCCACCAGTGCCCTTCAACCGGGACTAGCGGGAGATGAGCAGTTCTTC
abundance: -; j_gene: TRBJ2-3; d_gene: TRBD2; v_gene: TRBV7-2; CDR3aa: CASSDTSPSGSPDTQYF; CDR3nt: TGTGCCAGCAGCGATACGAGTCCTAGCGGGAGCCCAGATACGCAGTATTTT
abundance: many; j_gene: TRBJ1-4; d_gene: TRBD1; v_gene: TRBV5-1; CDR3aa: CASSLGQGNEKLFF; CDR3nt: TGCGCCAGCAGCTTGGGACAGGGTAATGAAAAACTGTTTTTT
abundance: few; j_gene: TRBJ2-1; d_gene: TRBD2; v_gene: TRBV9; CDR3aa: CASSVEQEAGGPHEQFF; CDR3nt: TGTGCCAGCAGCGTAGAGCAGGAGGCGGGAGGGCCCCATGAGCAGTTCTTC
abundance: many; j_gene: TRBJ2-7; d_gene: TRBD2; v_gene: TRBV7-7; CDR3aa: CASSSGLAGYYEQYF; CDR3nt: TGTGCTAGCAGCTCTGGACTAGCGGGATACTACGAGCAGTACTTC
abundance: many; j_gene: TRBJ2-2; d_gene: TRBD2; v_gene: TRBV7-8; CDR3aa: CASSRTRTSGRLPNTGELFF; CDR3nt: TGTGCCAGCAGCCGTACTAGGACTAGCGGGAGATTGCCGAACACCGGGGAGCTGTTTTTT
abundance: many; j_gene: TRBJ2-7; d_gene: -; v_gene: TRBV7-2; CDR3aa: CASSWTGTPDSYEQYF; CDR3nt: TGTGCCAGCAGCTGGACCGGGACACCAGACTCCTACGAGCAGTACTTC
abundance: -; j_gene: TRBJ2-1; d_gene: -; v_gene: TRBV19; CDR3aa: CASRKGRINEQFF; CDR3nt: TGTGCCAGTAGAAAAGGGAGGATCAATGAGCAGTTCTTC
abundance: -; j_gene: TRBJ2-1; d_gene: TRBD2; v_gene: TRBV19; CDR3aa: CASSIGVSGSNEQFF; CDR3nt: TGTGCCAGTAGTATAGGGGTTAGCGGGAGTAATGAGCAGTTCTTC
abundance: many; j_gene: TRBJ2-1; d_gene: -; v_gene: TRBV28; CDR3aa: CASSSPVSRSDEQFF; CDR3nt: TGTGCCAGCAGTTCCCCGGTGAGCCGAAGCGATGAGCAGTTCTTC
abundance: few; j_gene: TRBJ2-2; d_gene: -; v_gene: TRBV7-7; CDR3aa: CASSLRHGGTGELFF; CDR3nt: TGTGCTAGCAGCTTAAGACACGGAGGCACCGGGGAGCTGTTTTTT
abundance: -; j_gene: TRBJ2-5; d_gene: -; v_gene: TRBV7-9; CDR3aa: CASSGGTEETQYF; CDR3nt: TGTGCCAGCAGCGGCGGGACAGAAGAGACCCAGTACTTC
abundance: many; j_gene: TRBJ1-5; d_gene: -; v_gene: TRBV28; CDR3aa: CASGGPQHF; CDR3nt: TGTGCCAGTGGGGGTCCCCAGCATTTT
abundance: few; j_gene: TRBJ2-3; d_gene: -; v_gene: TRBV15; CDR3aa: CATSRELVSPDTQYF; CDR3nt: TGTGCCACCAGCAGAGAACTAGTTTCCCCAGATACGCAGTATTTT
abundance: -; j_gene: TRBJ1-2; d_gene: -; v_gene: TRBV7-9; CDR3aa: CASSLAGRINNPYGYTF; CDR3nt: TGTGCCAGCAGCTTAGCTGGTCGGATAAATAACCCCTATGGCTACACCTTC
abundance: few; j_gene: TRBJ1-3; d_gene: -; v_gene: TRBV6-6; CDR3aa: CASSYDLGNTIYF; CDR3nt: TGTGCCAGCAGTTACGACCTCGGAAACACCATATATTTT
abundance: many; j_gene: TRBJ2-7; d_gene: TRBD2; v_gene: TRBV5-1; CDR3aa: CASSHGTSGYEQYF; CDR3nt: TGCGCCAGCAGTCACGGGACTAGCGGCTACGAGCAGTACTTC
abundance: many; j_gene: TRBJ1-2; d_gene: -; v_gene: TRBV24-1; CDR3aa: CATSDRRQGPPSGYTF; CDR3nt: TGTGCCACCAGTGACCGCCGCCAAGGGCCTCCCTCAGGCTACACCTTC
abundance: many; j_gene: TRBJ2-7; d_gene: -; v_gene: TRBV18; CDR3aa: CASSPPEAGLLNYEQYF; CDR3nt: TGTGCCAGCTCACCACCCGAGGCAGGCCTTCTTAACTACGAGCAGTACTTC
abundance: few; j_gene: TRBJ2-1; d_gene: TRBD2; v_gene: TRBV15; CDR3aa: CATSRAGGTGTSFGNEQFF; CDR3nt: TGTGCCACCAGCAGAGCCGGGGGTACCGGGACTAGCTTCGGCAATGAGCAGTTCTTC
abundance: -; j_gene: TRBJ2-4; d_gene: -; v_gene: TRBV27; CDR3aa: CASRSLASQATKNIQYF; CDR3nt: TGTGCCAGCAGGAGTCTAGCGAGCCAGGCTACCAAAAACATTCAGTACTTC
abundance: -; j_gene: TRBJ1-5; d_gene: TRBD1; v_gene: TRBV18; CDR3aa: CASSPRDFGQGANTGNQPQHF; CDR3nt: TGTGCCAGCTCACCACGGGATTTCGGACAGGGGGCGAATACAGGCAATCAGCCCCAGCATTTT
abundance: -; j_gene: TRBJ2-2; d_gene: -; v_gene: TRBV27; CDR3aa: CASSLGLNANTGELFF; CDR3nt: TGTGCCAGCAGTTTAGGGTTAAACGCGAACACCGGGGAGCTGTTTTTT
abundance: -; j_gene: TRBJ2-1; d_gene: -; v_gene: TRBV19; CDR3aa: CASSIFGEPNNEQFF; CDR3nt: TGTGCCAGTAGTATATTTGGGGAACCAAACAATGAGCAGTTCTTC
abundance: once; j_gene: TRBJ2-1; d_gene: TRBD2; v_gene: TRBV5-1; CDR3aa: CASSLGSLAGRSYNEQFF; CDR3nt: TGCGCCAGCAGCTTGGGGTCCCTAGCGGGACGATCCTACAATGAGCAGTTCTTC
abundance: few; j_gene: TRBJ2-1; d_gene: TRBD2; v_gene: TRBV14; CDR3aa: CASSQPYSGTYNEQFF; CDR3nt: TGTGCCAGCAGCCAACCCTACAGCGGGACCTACAATGAGCAGTTCTTC
abundance: -; j_gene: TRBJ2-1; d_gene: -; v_gene: TRBV11-2; CDR3aa: CASSQDEGKGNEQFF; CDR3nt: TGCGCCAGCAGCCAAGACGAGGGAAAGGGCAATGAGCAGTTCTTC